Listed below are T cell receptor beta chains from one sample, sequenced in a study of cytomegalovirus exposure and HLA in healthy donors. TCRdb keeps only in-frame clones here, not all; method: immunoSEQ multiplex PCR. This table has some 180,000 clones, 80% appearing once. Sequenced input: PBMCs. The receptors originated from a woman in her 30s in good health and CMV-seronegative. Both conserved end residues are part of each CDR3. A D gene is named only where the DNA matches it firmly. The listing skips clone size in some rows; elsewhere it reads once, few, many or a size class.

V: TRBV4-2; J: TRBJ2-1; size: few; D: .; DNA: TGTGCCAGCAGCCAAGATTGGGCACGGCCGCAGTTCTTC; CDR3: CASSQDWARPQFF
V: TRBV6-4; J: TRBJ2-3; size: .; D: TRBD1; DNA: TGTGCCAGCAGCCCAGGGGGCCCCAACACAGATACGCAGTATTTT; CDR3: CASSPGGPNTDTQYF
V: TRBV6-1; J: TRBJ2-4; size: once; D: .; DNA: TGTGCCAGCAGTGAAGTCGGAGGGGGCGCGCGAAACATTCAGTACTTC; CDR3: CASSEVGGGARNIQYF
V: TRBV21-1; J: TRBJ1-1; size: .; D: .; DNA: TGTGCCAGCAGCATACCGGGACAGGGGCGTGAAGCTTTCTTT; CDR3: CASSIPGQGREAFF
V: TRBV18; J: TRBJ1-1; size: few; D: TRBD1; DNA: TGTGCCAGCTCACCGGCTCCGGGACAGGGTTTGAACACTGAAGCTTTCTTT; CDR3: CASSPAPGQGLNTEAFF
V: TRBV6-5; J: TRBJ1-1; size: .; D: .; DNA: TGTGCCAGCAGTTACGAGAGGAACACTGAAGCTTTCTTT; CDR3: CASSYERNTEAFF
V: TRBV10-3; J: TRBJ2-1; size: .; D: TRBD2; DNA: TGTGCCACTGGGAGGAACCCCACTAGCGGAGCGAGCTCCTACAATGAGCAGTTCTTC; CDR3: CATGRNPTSGASSYNEQFF
V: TRBV6-6; J: TRBJ1-5; size: .; D: .; DNA: TGTGCCAGCATAAGGGAGGAGGGTCAGCCCCAGCATTTT; CDR3: CASIREEGQPQHF
V: TRBV5-6; J: TRBJ1-4; size: once; D: TRBD1; DNA: TGTGCCAGCAGCTTACGTGGGACAGGGGCTAATGAAAAACTGTTTTTT; CDR3: CASSLRGTGANEKLFF
V: TRBV7-9; J: TRBJ2-2; size: .; D: .; DNA: TGTGCCAGCAGCTTACTGACAGGAAACACCGGGGAGCTGTTTTTT; CDR3: CASSLLTGNTGELFF
V: TRBV11-2; J: TRBJ2-1; size: once; D: TRBD1; DNA: TGTGCCAGCAGCTTAGGTTCAGGGGGCGTCTCCTACAATGAGCAGTTCTTC; CDR3: CASSLGSGGVSYNEQFF
V: TRBV9; J: TRBJ2-7; size: .; D: .; DNA: TGTGCCAGCAGCATCGGGAATGATATTGGGGAGCAGTACTTC; CDR3: CASSIGNDIGEQYF
V: TRBV5-1; J: TRBJ2-7; size: .; D: .; DNA: TGCGCCAGCTCAGGTGGCTCTTACTACGAGCAGTACTTC; CDR3: CASSGGSYYEQYF
V: TRBV7-9; J: TRBJ1-2; size: .; D: .; DNA: TGTGCCAGCAGCCCACTCGGGGGGCGCAGGGACTATGGCTACACCTTC; CDR3: CASSPLGGRRDYGYTF
V: TRBV12-5; J: TRBJ2-3; size: .; D: TRBD1; DNA: TGTGCTAGTGGTTCCCCGGGACAGGGATTAGGAGATACGCAGTATTTT; CDR3: CASGSPGQGLGDTQYF
V: TRBV4-2; J: TRBJ1-6; size: once; D: TRBD1; DNA: TGTGCCAGCAGCCAAGCGTGGACAGGGTCTAATTCACCCCTCCACTTT; CDR3: CASSQAWTGSNSPLHF
V: TRBV21-1; J: TRBJ2-7; size: .; D: .; DNA: TGTGCCAGCAGCAAAGAGGGGACAGGCGATTGTTGGTGGGAGCCCTACGAGCAGTACTTC; CDR3: CASSKEGTGDCWWEPYEQYF
V: TRBV6-5; J: TRBJ2-1; size: .; D: .; DNA: TGTGCCAGCAGTGTAGGGGTAAATGAGCAGTTCTTC; CDR3: CASSVGVNEQFF
V: TRBV10-3; J: TRBJ1-1; size: .; D: .; DNA: TGTGCCATCAGTGATGGGAGCGGGAACACTGAAGCTTTCTTT; CDR3: CAISDGSGNTEAFF
V: TRBV27; J: TRBJ2-7; size: .; D: TRBD2; DNA: TGTGCCAGCAGTTTATTTCTAGCGGCCTACGAGCAGTACTTC; CDR3: CASSLFLAAYEQYF
V: TRBV7-9; J: TRBJ1-1; size: .; D: .; DNA: TGTGCAGTCAGGCGGGGAGCCACTGAAGCTTTCTTT; CDR3: CAVRRGATEAFF
V: TRBV4-1; J: TRBJ1-4; size: .; D: TRBD1; DNA: TGCGCCAGCAGCCAAGATACAGGGGGACAGTTCGCAACTAATGAAAAACTGTTTTTT; CDR3: CASSQDTGGQFATNEKLFF
V: TRBV4-3; J: TRBJ1-1; size: .; D: .; DNA: TGCGCCAGCAGCCAAGAGGGACAGAACACTGAAGCTTTCTTT; CDR3: CASSQEGQNTEAFF
V: TRBV10-3; J: TRBJ1-5; size: .; D: .; DNA: TGTGCCATCAGTGTAGGGGCAGGGGAACAGCCCCAGCATTTT; CDR3: CAISVGAGEQPQHF
V: TRBV7-6; J: TRBJ1-1; size: .; D: .; DNA: TGTGCCAGCAGCCCCCGCGGTAGGGGGAACACTGAAGCTTTCTTT; CDR3: CASSPRGRGNTEAFF
V: TRBV5-6; J: TRBJ2-1; size: .; D: TRBD2; DNA: TGTGCCAGCAGCCGGGTCGGGGGGGCGGGGGCTCGAAATGAGCAGTTCTTC; CDR3: CASSRVGGAGARNEQFF
V: TRBV7-2; J: TRBJ2-7; size: .; D: TRBD1; DNA: TGTGCCAGCAGTAGGGGGCTTATATCCTACGAGCAGTACTTC; CDR3: CASSRGLISYEQYF
V: TRBV2; J: TRBJ2-1; size: .; D: .; DNA: TGTGCCAGCAGTACGGCTAGCGCTACTCTCGGTGAGCAGTTCTTC; CDR3: CASSTASATLGEQFF
V: TRBV29-1; J: TRBJ1-4; size: .; D: .; DNA: TGCAGCGTTGAAGGACAGGATGAAAAACTGTTTTTT; CDR3: CSVEGQDEKLFF
V: TRBV5-4; J: TRBJ2-5; size: .; D: TRBD2; DNA: TGTGCCAGCAGCTTGGAGCGGGGGGTGGGGGAGACCCAGTACTTC; CDR3: CASSLERGVGETQYF
V: TRBV7-7; J: TRBJ2-5; size: .; D: .; DNA: TGTGCCAGCAGCATCGACGGCAGGGAGACCCAGTACTTC; CDR3: CASSIDGRETQYF
V: TRBV6-1; J: TRBJ2-6; size: .; D: .; DNA: TGTGCCAGCACCTTCGACAAGTCTGGGGCCAACGTCCTGACTTTC; CDR3: CASTFDKSGANVLTF
V: TRBV6-1; J: TRBJ1-3; size: .; D: TRBD1; DNA: TGTGCCAGCAGTGGGGACAGCTCTGGAAACACCATATATTTT; CDR3: CASSGDSSGNTIYF
V: TRBV5-4; J: TRBJ1-1; size: .; D: TRBD1; DNA: TGTGCCAGCAGCCTCCCGACAGGGACCAACACTGAAGCTTTCTTT; CDR3: CASSLPTGTNTEAFF
V: TRBV7-3; J: TRBJ2-5; size: .; D: TRBD2; DNA: TGTGCCAGCAGCCCGATAGCGGGGGGGCCTCTTGAGACCCAGTACTTC; CDR3: CASSPIAGGPLETQYF
V: TRBV29-1; J: TRBJ2-5; size: .; D: .; DNA: TGCAGCGTTCGACAGAGATCCGTGGAAGAGACCCAGTACTTC; CDR3: CSVRQRSVEETQYF
V: TRBV6-5; J: TRBJ1-1; size: .; D: .; DNA: TGTGCCAGCACCCAACTAGGATACACTGAAGCTTTCTTT; CDR3: CASTQLGYTEAFF
V: TRBV7-8; J: TRBJ2-7; size: .; D: .; DNA: TGTGCCAGCAGCTTAGGTAGGGGCAGCTACGAGCAGTACTTC; CDR3: CASSLGRGSYEQYF
V: TRBV7-7; J: TRBJ2-3; size: .; D: .; DNA: TGTGCTAGCAGCTTAGTAAGGGCGGGGACAGATACGCAGTATTTT; CDR3: CASSLVRAGTDTQYF
V: TRBV5-1; J: TRBJ2-1; size: .; D: TRBD2; DNA: TGCGCCAGCAGCAATAGCGGGGCCTCCTACAATGAGCAGTTCTTC; CDR3: CASSNSGASYNEQFF
V: TRBV9; J: TRBJ2-1; size: .; D: .; DNA: TGTGCCAGTGCCGCCGGGACAACATTAGGGTACAATGAGCAGTTCTTC; CDR3: CASAAGTTLGYNEQFF
V: TRBV6-5; J: TRBJ1-6; size: .; D: TRBD1; DNA: TGTGCCAGCAGTTACTCCAGGGGGCTCGTCACCCTCCACTTT; CDR3: CASSYSRGLVTLHF
V: TRBV10-1; J: TRBJ2-1; size: once; D: .; DNA: TGCGCCAGCTCTCCCAACGGGGACACCCGTAATGAGCAGTTCTTC; CDR3: CASSPNGDTRNEQFF
V: TRBV5-8; J: TRBJ1-2; size: few; D: .; DNA: TGTGCCAGCAGCTCTCCGCAGGGAAGATTCTATGGCTACACCTTC; CDR3: CASSSPQGRFYGYTF
V: TRBV10-1; J: TRBJ2-7; size: .; D: .; DNA: TGCGCCAGCAGTGCATCAGATTCCTACGAGCAGTACTTC; CDR3: CASSASDSYEQYF
V: TRBV6-5; J: TRBJ2-6; size: few; D: .; DNA: TGTGCCAGCAGTTACTCGGGCGGGGCCAACGTCCTGACTTTC; CDR3: CASSYSGGANVLTF
V: TRBV7-9; J: TRBJ1-2; size: .; D: .; DNA: TGTGCCAGCAGCTTAATGGGCGATGGCTACACCTTC; CDR3: CASSLMGDGYTF
V: TRBV2; J: TRBJ1-4; size: .; D: TRBD1; DNA: TGTGCCAGCAGTGAAATGGGACAGGGGAATGAAAAACTGTTTTTT; CDR3: CASSEMGQGNEKLFF
V: TRBV5-1; J: TRBJ2-7; size: .; D: TRBD2; DNA: TGCGCCAGCAGCAACAAGGACTTAAAGGGACTATCCTACGAGCAGTACTTC; CDR3: CASSNKDLKGLSYEQYF
V: TRBV5-5; J: TRBJ2-7; size: .; D: .; DNA: TGTGCCAGCAGCTTGGGGTTCGGGGGTAACGAGCAGTACTTC; CDR3: CASSLGFGGNEQYF
V: TRBV5-6; J: TRBJ2-3; size: once; D: .; DNA: TGTGCCAGCAGGGCACTCGGGGGAGATACGCAGTATTTT; CDR3: CASRALGGDTQYF
V: TRBV12-5; J: TRBJ2-7; size: .; D: TRBD2; DNA: TGTGCTAGTGGTTTGGTGGGGGGGTCCTACGAGCAGTACTTC; CDR3: CASGLVGGSYEQYF
V: TRBV27; J: TRBJ1-6; size: .; D: .; DNA: TGTGCCAGCAGTTTCCAGGGCCTACCCCATTCACCCCTCCACTTT; CDR3: CASSFQGLPHSPLHF
V: TRBV12-5; J: TRBJ1-3; size: .; D: .; DNA: TGTGCTAGTGGTCTCCGGAACACCATATATTTT; CDR3: CASGLRNTIYF
V: TRBV9; J: TRBJ2-5; size: once; D: TRBD2; DNA: TGTGCCAGCAGCGAGGATAGCGGGGGGCAAGAGACCCAGTACTTC; CDR3: CASSEDSGGQETQYF